This TCR beta chain was sequenced in a study of blood T cell repertoires in COVID-19. TCRdb keeps only in-frame clones here, not all; method: immunoSEQ multiplex PCR. The repertoire holds around 260,000 clones, with over 75% as singletons. CDR1 is LNHDA, CDR2 SQIVND, per germline (reference sequence). Between the trimmed V and J ends, which lost 7 bases and 6 bases, there was a span of 15 bases. The CDR3 sequence is 13 residues long. The chain employs TRBV19 and TRBJ1-1, with D perhaps matching TRBD1 (6 bases). The clonotype comes from a young woman who had recovered from COVID-19. The sequencing input was PBMCs or T cells enriched from blood (not recorded which). CDR3 DNA sequence: TGTGCCAGTAAAGGTCAGGGGATGGCTGAAGCTTTCTTT. The encoded protein is CASKGQGMAEAFF. The entire variable domain, with the rest obtained from reference TRBV19 and TRBJ1-1, is as follows: DGGITQSPKYLFRKEGQNVTLSCEQNLNHDAMYWYRQDPGQGLRLIYYSQIVNDFQKGDIAEGYSVSREKKESFPLTVTSAQKNPTAFYLCASKGQGMAEAFFGQGTRLTVV.